The entry below gives a single T cell receptor (beta chain) sequence along with its context. The target of this receptor is not known. No per-base quality is available; no much larger clone lies one base away. This sample is part of a study of cytomegalovirus exposure and HLA in healthy donors (dated by TCRdb to the late 2010s). As for the study more broadly: An earlier analysis of roughly 610 of the donors reported 276 Gb of sequence data and around 110 million unique TCR beta sequences obtained from about 170 million T cells. Roughly 300 gigabases of sequencing data and around 85 million unique TCR sequences made up an early release that covered approximately 620 HLA-typed donors. HLA typing covered class I and class II loci at four-digit resolution. The study combined high-throughput TCR immunosequencing, statistical association of individual TCRs with disease status, and machine learning to predict cytomegalovirus infection status. On average, roughly 200,000 unique TCR beta nucleotide sequences were sequenced per donor among a few hundred genotyped donors of the cohort, with roughly 18% of those sequences being non-productive. Donor age, sex, ethnicity and CMV serostatus were compiled alongside the repertoire data. Typing coverage varied by locus: roughly 629-640 donors for A, B, C, DRB1 and DQB1; approximately 560 for DQA1; about 600 for DPA1; roughly 450 for DPB1. Several DR-DQ haplotypes were treated as single units for association and clustering because of strong linkage in the cohort. To study patterns of TCR occurrence, a later analysis re-analyzed previously published TCR beta repertoires from around 700 donors and added high-resolution HLA genotyping. Every repertoire in the discovery cohort had been generated on one and the same sequencing platform. Of the roughly 400 genotyped donors, 65% to 90% were placed in the genetic ancestry cluster associated with self-reported Caucasian donors. In an earlier analysis of 500 to 650 of the donors, high-throughput TCR beta sequencing was used to judge whether each TCR beta V gene segment behaved as functional or pseudogenic. Along with the 666-subject first cohort, a separate validation cohort of 120 different subjects was used. The aim of the study was to test whether cataloging public T cell receptors could identify signatures of past pathogen exposure. In the later analysis, no new phenotypic data were used to find candidate immune exposures; instead, reliance was placed on TCR beta sequences and their occurrence across donors. The study used immunosequencing to profile the T cell repertoires of 670 or so subjects and linked those repertoires to cytomegalovirus serostatus. A later genetic analysis took genome-wide SNP genotypes for about 60% of the roughly 670 donors and used that subset as a discovery cohort. On the study overall, not on this receptor specifically: According to a later analysis, most CMV-associated TCR beta chains appeared to be HLA-restricted, and the HLA associations seemed to be driven largely by CMV exposure. Correlated functional status among segregating V segments might reflect linkage disequilibrium, but an unknown experimental factor could not be ruled out. A later analysis found that HLA-associated TCR beta chains were more clonally expanded and had lower generation probabilities than equally common non-associated chains. A further reported finding was that TCR beta sequences accurately predicted the HLA-A and HLA-B alleles for most subjects in the first cohort. Assigning TCR associations to individual alleles was difficult when HLA alleles, especially DR and DQ, strongly co-occurred. According to the authors, the approach could potentially be generalized to other disease states and immunological phenotypes. According to a later analysis, TCR association rates differed among HLA loci, with DRB1 alleles showing the most associated TCRs and HLA-C alleles showing the fewest. Most TCR sequences were observed very rarely across donors, whereas some public TCRs were present in many individuals. Because HLA typing was missing for some donors at each locus, association tests included only the typed subset. Some IMGT-functional V segments, including TRBV6-2 and TRBV6-3, could not be told apart with the 87-base-pair reads, so those segments were excluded. A later analysis associated about 16,000 TCR beta sequences with specific HLA alleles at a false discovery rate of 0.05. An association between a missense DCLRE1C variant and V-gene and J-gene trimming of TCR beta chains was found in a later genetic analysis and replicated in an independent cohort. In an earlier analysis of about 550 of the donors, most TCR beta V segments were observed in productive rearrangements about 87% or about 30% of the time, broadly matching IMGT annotations. A total of fewer than 200 TCR beta chains were listed by the study as associated with cytomegalovirus. Immune exposure information for the cohort was limited to CMV serostatus. A later analysis reported that several top co-occurrence clusters appeared linked to parvovirus B19, influenza, CMV and Epstein-Barr virus. Roughly 17 rarely observed V segments, including chromosome 9 orphons, were excluded from the earlier analysis of several hundred of the donors because counts were too low. A few of the identified cytomegalovirus-associated TCR beta chains were confirmed in vitro to be specific for cytomegalovirus antigens. According to a later genetic analysis, donors in an Asian-associated ancestry cluster had fewer N-insertions in productive TCRs than the approximately 650-donor mean. A cluster of highly shared sequence variants was judged likely to represent a technical artifact of the sequencing pipeline. The classifier was reported to diagnose cytomegalovirus status with high specificity and sensitivity in both the original and validation cohorts. The cohort was sequenced for TCR beta chains only, and without alpha or paired-chain data the features that could be detected were limited. The presence/absence analyses assumed that sequencing depth was roughly uniform across donors, and that assumption may not be true.

The CDR3 has 16 amino acids, counting the end cysteine and phenylalanine. The kept DNA is CDR3 alone, 48 bases in frame from the first base. Via the germline V gene, CDR1 is LGHNA and CDR2 YNFKEQ. Germline trimming amounts to 4 bases on V and 0 bases on J, with 7 as the count of junction bases outside the gene matches. The cohort consisted of 650 to 850 healthy bone marrow donors. Cohort members were all nominally healthy when sampled, although unrecorded immune exposures were likely present. The donor tested CMV seronegative, placing the donor among the 350 or so seronegative members of the cohort. Each donor provided a peripheral blood sample, and peripheral blood mononuclear cells were used for TCR beta sequencing. Genomic DNA extraction from the blood cell samples was performed with the Qiagen DNeasy Blood Extraction Kit. The method behind the library was the immunoSEQ multiplex PCR assay. A mixture of 60 forward primers for TCR Vbeta segments and 13 reverse primers for TCR Jbeta segments was used in the multiplex PCR. Amplification of the CDR3 region of rearranged TCR beta genes was performed with a multiplex PCR assay on genomic DNA. Amplified TCR beta libraries were sequenced as 87-base-pair reads on the Illumina HiSeq System. The paper's data handling went like this. A later analysis counted some 80 million unique TCR beta chains across the 650 to 800 repertoires, and approximately 11 million of these chains were shared by at least two donors. A nearest-neighbor algorithm error-corrected the raw reads and collapsed the reads into unique sequences, merging closely related sequences to remove PCR and sequencing errors. V, D and J gene segments were assigned by aligning CDR3 sequences to IMGT reference sequences. Each retained sequence needed at least a six-nucleotide match to both a V gene segment and a J gene segment. A rearrangement counted as productive if the CDR3 had no stop codons and remained in frame with V and J, and every other rearrangement counted as non-productive. CDR3 was defined by IMGT convention, running from the second conserved V-encoded cysteine to the conserved J-encoded phenylalanine. The earlier analysis of 500 to 750 of the donors excluded any sequence lacking an unambiguous match to a single V gene segment. In an earlier analysis of 500 to 750 of the donors, V segments were called functional above 56.7% productive rearrangements and were called segregating when the between-donor standard deviation exceeded 5%. A statistical classification framework was built for diagnosing cytomegalovirus status from the catalog of TCR beta chain sequences. A later analysis assigned V and J genes by comparing TCR nucleotide sequences with IMGT/GENE-DB human TR gene sequences. Using the TCRdist pipeline, a later analysis assigned CDR3 sequences along with most-parsimonious VDJ recombination scenarios. A later analysis defined each TCR beta chain by its CDR3 amino acid sequence plus V-gene family, and excluded reads lacking a unique V-gene family. A later analysis removed 550 to 650 highly shared, low-generation-probability nucleotide sequences to deal with suspected cross-contamination and a sequencing artifact. In a later analysis, a clonal expansion index for each public chain was calculated from normalized within-repertoire ranks of inferred template counts. Generation probabilities in a later analysis came from a VDJ recombination model fitted to out-of-frame rearrangements, and those results were checked against IGoR. A later analysis scored TCR-TCR, TCR-HLA and TCR-CMV co-occurrence with hypergeometric tests, applying a repertoire-size bias correction to TCR pairs. False discovery rates were estimated in a later analysis by permuting HLA or CMV assignments 20 times. In a later analysis, co-occurring TCRs were grouped with DBSCAN, and TCRdist sequence similarity was added when clustering was performed within HLA-allele-positive subsets. Repertoires with fewer than 30,000 or more than 120,000 public chains were left out of co-occurrence clustering, as were a few repertoires with anomalous nucleotide sharing. TCRdb took this table from immuneACCESS and kept in-frame rearrangements with V and J called. Such tables lack part of the clones; where checked against another copy, unresolved V genes explain under half of the gap, and the rest is unexplained. The V and J calls and clone size were taken over from that table, and D and trimming were inferred from the DNA. The sample table lists 180,000 or so clones, over 60% of them with a count of one. Over 2% of the sample belongs to the ten largest clones.

The receptor was isolated from a woman aged 50 to 60 in good health and CMV-seronegative. The sequence links TRBV4-2 to TRBJ2-3; the junction holds 7 bases that match TRBD1. The sequenced material came from PBMCs. CDR3 protein: CASSPHRDRSTDTQYF. The sequenced DNA is TGTGCCAGCAGCCCCCACCGGGACAGAAGCACAGATACGCAGTATTTT.